These 8 T cell receptor beta chains originate from one sample sequenced in a study of T cells in Graves' hyperthyroidism and ophthalmopathy. RNA transcripts yielded amplified TCR beta CDR3 regions. TCR CDR3 underwent first-round RT-PCR with the HTBI primer set. One entry per CDR3 protein results from TCRdb running MiXCR on the multiplex PCR reads. The sample shows around 610,000 distinct CDR3 sequences, about 15% of them seen only once. The source material was blood. All receptors come from a woman between 40 and 55 years old with Graves' ophthalmopathy.

The gene calls are TRBV6-2 or TRBV6-3 and TRBJ2-7; 9 bases map to TRBD2. J lost 1 base, V lost 2 bases, and 6 bases had no gene match. Looked up from germline, CDR1 is MNHEY and CDR2 is SVGEGT. This CDR3 has 16 residues. CDR3 protein: CASSYGGRALSYEQYF. CDR3 DNA sequence: TGTGCCAGCAGTTACGGCGGGAGGGCCCTGTCCTACGAGCAGTACTTC.

The sample holds many counts of this clonotype. The V call is TRBV19, the J call TRBJ1-1; D gene uncertain. CDR1 and CDR2 from the germline V gene are LNHDA and SQIVND (reference sequence). The CDR3 sequence is 14 residues long. V shed 3 bases and J shed 6 bases, with 14 bases lying between them. This chain's CDR3 is CASSILDRDAEAFF. In DNA form, the CDR3 reads TGTGCCAGTAGTATCCTGGATCGTGACGCTGAAGCTTTCTTT.

At least ten counts were recorded for this clonotype. CDR3 in amino acids: CASGGTESSYEQYF. The CDR3 DNA is TGCGCCAGCGGAGGTACAGAGAGCTCCTACGAGCAGTACTTC. V gene TRBV10-2 combines with J gene TRBJ2-7; the D gene is possibly TRBD2 (5 bases). The CDR3 runs to 14 residues. The germline V gene has CDR1 WSHSY and CDR2 SAAADI. Trimming took off 8 bases at V and 0 bases at J, with 14 bases between the two ends.

The CDR3 DNA reads as TGTGCCAGCAGCCACAAAGATTGGGACAAGTTTAACAAGCAGTACTTC. Translated, it gives CASSHKDWDKFNKQYF. The chain carries TRBV3-1 and TRBJ2-7; D is possibly TRBD1 (6 bases). The CDR3 runs 16 residues. Germline V gives CDR1 LGHDT, CDR2 YNNKEL (reference sequence). The V gene lost 3 bases and the J gene lost 8 bases, with 23 bases spanning the gap.

This clonotype has at least ten counts. The chain uses TRBV29-1 and TRBJ1-2, with D uncertain. The CDR3 is 12 residues long. V lost 4 bases to trimming and J lost 4 bases, with 10 bases between them. Germline CDR1 is SQVTM and CDR2 is ANQGSEA. For the CDR3, the DNA is TGCAGCGTTGCAAGTCCGCCCTATGGCTACACCTTC. Amino acid sequence: CSVASPPYGYTF. The entire variable domain, with the rest obtained from reference TRBV29-1 and TRBJ1-2, is as follows: SAVISQKPSRDICQRGTSLTIQCQVDSQVTMMFWYRQQPGQSLTLIATANQGSEATYESGFVIDKFPISRPNLTFSTLTVSNMSPEDSSIYLCSVASPPYGYTFGSGTRLTVV.

The chain links TRBV27 to TRBJ2-5; D uncertain. This CDR3 spans 15 amino acids. V was clipped by 0 bases and J by 0 bases, with 8 bases between them. In germline, CDR1 is MNHEY, CDR2 SMNVEV (reference sequence). The DNA for the CDR3 is TGTGCCAGCAGTTTATCTCGTCCGAACCAAGAGACCCAGTACTTC. The encoded protein is CASSLSRPNQETQYF.

The gene calls are TRBV7-8 and TRBJ1-3; D call uncertain. This CDR3 has 15 residues. Germline-derived CDR1 and CDR2 are SGHVS and FQNEAQ. V lost 5 bases, J lost 0 bases, and 11 bases lay in between. The CDR3 protein is CASSVGGISGNTIYF. Written as DNA, the CDR3 is TGTGCCAGCAGCGTTGGTGGGATCTCTGGAAACACCATATATTTT. The whole variable domain, remainder taken from reference TRBV7-8 and TRBJ1-3, is GAGVSQSPRYKVAKRGQDVALRCDPISGHVSLFWYQQALGQGPEFLTYFQNEAQLDKSGLPSDRFFAERPEGSVSTLKIQRTQQEDSAVYLCASSVGGISGNTIYFGEGSWLTVV.

A word on this clonotype: A much larger clone sits a single nucleotide away, making a read error possible. This sequence joins TRBV5-1 and TRBJ2-7, with 9 bases fitting TRBD2. In germline, CDR1 is SGHRS, CDR2 YFSETQ. The CDR3 is 15 residues long. The CDR3 region is CASSTTSGGPYGQYF. In nucleotides, the CDR3 is TGCGCCAGCAGCACGACTAGCGGAGGACCATACGGGCAGTACTTC.